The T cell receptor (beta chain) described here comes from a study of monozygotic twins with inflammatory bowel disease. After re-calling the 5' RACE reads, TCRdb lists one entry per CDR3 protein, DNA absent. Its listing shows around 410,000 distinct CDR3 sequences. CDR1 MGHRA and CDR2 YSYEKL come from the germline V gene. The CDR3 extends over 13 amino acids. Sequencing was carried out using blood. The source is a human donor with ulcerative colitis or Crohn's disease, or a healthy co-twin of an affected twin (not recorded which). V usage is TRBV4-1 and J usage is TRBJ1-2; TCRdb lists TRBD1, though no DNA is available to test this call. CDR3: CASSQGGGFGYTF.